A single sample gave rise to the 31 T cell receptor beta chains below, sequenced in a study of blood T cell repertoires in COVID-19. Repertoires were generated with immunoSEQ multiplex PCR, while TCRdb's copy carries only in-frame clones and drops some. This table holds approximately 30,000 clones, less than 90% found once. Input material: peripheral blood. The receptors derive from a woman of 80 years or more with active or convalescent COVID-19.

The rearrangement joins TRBV7-9 to TRBJ1-2, with D unclear. V dropped 10 bases and J dropped 4 bases, with 10 bases sitting between them. Per the germline V gene, CDR1 is SEHNR and CDR2 is FQNEAQ (reference sequence). The CDR3 sequence is 11 residues long. The CDR3 DNA follows: TGTGCCACTTCGGGAGGCTATGGCTACACCTTC. This translates into CATSGGYGYTF.

V is TRBV9 and J is TRBJ2-2; 13 positions agree with TRBD2. CDR3 length equals 16 residues. The junction had 6 bases not matched to a gene; V was cut back by 3 bases and J by 7 bases. Germline CDR1 reads SGDLS; CDR2 reads YYNGEE. The CDR3 is CASSGFTSGGVGELFF. For the CDR3, the DNA is TGTGCCAGCAGCGGATTTACTAGCGGGGGGGTCGGGGAGCTGTTTTTT.

The chain joins TRBV30 to TRBJ2-7; TRBD2 agrees at 7 bases. Per the germline V gene, CDR1 is GTSNPN and CDR2 is SVGIG (reference sequence). CDR3 length equals 13 residues. V trimming: 1 base; J trimming: 6 bases; junction bases outside the gene matches: 6. The CDR3, as DNA: TGTGCCTGGAGTGCCGGGGGGTACCCCGAGCAGTACTTC. It specifies CAWSAGGYPEQYF.

This chain joins TRBV10-3 and TRBJ1-4; a possible D gene is TRBD1 (6 bases). Trimming took 5 bases from V and 2 from J, leaving 12 bases between them. The CDR3 runs 15 residues. CDR1 and CDR2 (germline): ENHRY, SYGVKD. The CDR3 DNA sequence: TGTGCCATCAGTTCGGTGGGACATACTAATGAAAAACTGTTTTTT. This encodes CAISSVGHTNEKLFF.

This clone was seen a single time. The chain carries TRBV5-1 and TRBJ2-7; 9 bases are shared with TRBD2. With V trimmed by 4 bases and J by 2 bases, 4 bases remained unmatched. The germline gives CDR1 SGHRS, CDR2 YFSETQ. This CDR3 is built from 14 residues. The CDR3 spells CASSNSGGTYEQYF. In DNA form, the CDR3 reads TGCGCCAGCAGCAATAGCGGGGGAACCTACGAGCAGTACTTC.

This clone has more than one count but fewer than ten. J is TRBJ1-1 and V is TRBV7-8, with D possibly being TRBD1 (5 bases). Germline CDR1 is SGHVS and CDR2 is FQNEAQ. The CDR3 consists of 14 residues. V dropped 3 bases and J dropped 5 bases, with 13 bases sitting between them. This CDR3 is CASSFRTGETEAFF. The CDR3, as DNA: TGTGCCAGCAGCTTTAGAACGGGGGAAACTGAAGCTTTCTTT.

The chain has TRBV12-3 or TRBV12-4 and TRBJ1-1; D possibly corresponds to TRBD1 (6 bases). This CDR3 region has 13 residues. V was shortened by 3 bases and J by 7 bases, with 12 bases between the two germline ends. CDR3 protein: CASSLRGGSEAFF. CDR3 DNA sequence: TGTGCCAGCAGTTTGAGAGGGGGAAGTGAAGCTTTCTTT.

This chain connects TRBV6-5 to TRBJ2-3; maybe TRBD1 (6 bases). This CDR3 is 15 amino acids long. Germline V gene lookup returns CDR1 MNHEY and CDR2 SVGAGI. The V end was cut by 7 bases, the J end by 1 base, with 15 bases between. The CDR3 coding sequence is TGTGCCAGCACCTACCAAGAGGGGGGCACAGATACGCAGTATTTT. This codes for CASTYQEGGTDTQYF.

This chain joins TRBV19 and TRBJ2-6; D is unresolved. Trimming pared 4 bases from V and 0 bases from J, leaving 4 bases between. CDR1 and CDR2 (germline): LNHDA, SQIVND (reference sequence). The CDR3 is made up of 14 amino acids. Here the CDR3 DNA reads TGTGCCAGTAGTACTCGCTCTGGGGCCAACGTCCTGACTTTC. This sequence encodes CASSTRSGANVLTF.

This chain links TRBV2 with TRBJ1-5; no reliable D call. This CDR3 contains 14 residues. CDR1 and CDR2 from the germline V gene are SNHLY and FYNNEI. Between the trimmed V and J ends, which lost 3 bases and 4 bases, there was a span of 10 bases. As DNA, the CDR3 is TGTGCCAGCAGTGAGAACAGTCTTAATCAGCCCCAGCATTTT. This encodes CASSENSLNQPQHF.

V usage is TRBV11-1 and J usage is TRBJ2-4, with TRBD1 identical over 8 bases. Germline lookup yields CDR1 SGHAT and CDR2 FQDESV (reference sequence). The CDR3 totals 16 residues. V dropped 0 bases and J dropped 8; count of bases not matched to a gene: 9. Here the CDR3 DNA reads TGTGCCAGCAGCTTAGCGCCAGGACAGGGCCCGGACATTCAGTACTTC. Its translation: CASSLAPGQGPDIQYF.

The CDR3 loop reads CASSERLGGDPDPQFF. Written as DNA, the CDR3 is TGTGCCAGCAGTGAGCGACTAGGCGGGGATCCAGACCCGCAGTTCTTC. The chain carries TRBV9 and TRBJ2-1, with a tentative D call TRBD2 (6 bases). V was shortened by 5 bases and J by 12 bases, with 27 bases between the two germline ends. CDR3 length: 16 amino acids. Looked up from germline, CDR1 is SGDLS and CDR2 is YYNGEE.

The chain joins TRBV7-2 to TRBJ1-1, with TRBD1 as a possible D gene (6 bases). V was trimmed by 4 bases and J by 8 bases, leaving 23 bases between them. The germline V gene has CDR1 SGHTA and CDR2 FQGNSA. This CDR3 is 16 amino acids long. CDR3 nucleotides: TGTGCCAGCAGCTCTCAAGATCGGATTAGGGGGGGCGAAGCTTTCTTT. This sequence encodes CASSSQDRIRGGEAFF.

This rearrangement joins TRBV3-1 (or the pseudogene TRBV3-2) to TRBJ1-2; the D gene is possibly TRBD1 (5 bases). Trimming removed 8 bases at V and 3 bases at J, with 10 bases between. The CDR3 runs 12 residues. Germline-derived CDR1 and CDR2 are LGHDT and YNNKEL (reference sequence). DNA for the CDR3: TGTGCCAGCGGGGGGGACGACTATGGCTACACCTTC. Residues: CASGGDDYGYTF.

The V call is TRBV2, the J call TRBJ2-2; D perhaps matches TRBD1 (5 bases). Looked up from germline, CDR1 is SNHLY and CDR2 is FYNNEI. The CDR3 consists of 15 residues. The V gene lost 3 bases and the J gene lost 1 base, with 9 bases spanning the gap. CDR3 in amino acids: CASSDPQGNTGELFF. CDR3 DNA: TGTGCCAGCAGTGATCCCCAGGGGAACACCGGGGAGCTGTTTTTT.

J is TRBJ1-2 and V is TRBV12-3 or TRBV12-4, with D unresolved. The CDR3 contains 13 residues. The V and J ends lost 3 bases and 2 bases respectively, with 7 bases between them. This CDR3 reads CASSFKRNYGYTF. The CDR3 DNA reads TGTGCCAGCAGTTTTAAACGGAACTATGGCTACACCTTC.

The chain has TRBV29-1 and TRBJ1-1; 7 nucleotides line up with TRBD1. This CDR3 comprises 16 residues. Germline assignment: CDR1 SQVTM and CDR2 ANQGSEA. The V segment lost 1 base and the J segment 0 bases; nucleotides outside the gene matches: 8. The CDR3 loop reads CSVEARDRGLNTEAFF. For the CDR3, the DNA is TGCAGCGTTGAAGCCCGGGACAGAGGCTTGAACACTGAAGCTTTCTTT.

This rearrangement joins TRBV11-3 to TRBJ2-5; 10 bases are shared with TRBD2. The trim removed 1 base at V and 2 bases at J, leaving 10 bases unmatched. Germline CDR1 is SGHNT and CDR2 is YENEEA. CDR3 length equals 18 residues. The CDR3 loop is CASSLGRLAGASQETQYF. DNA of the CDR3: TGTGCCAGCAGCTTAGGCCGCCTAGCGGGGGCTTCACAAGAGACCCAGTACTTC.

On this clone itself: This same CDR3 is encoded by further DNA sequences in the sample. This chain uses TRBV28 with TRBJ2-7; D perhaps matches TRBD1 (6 bases). V was shortened by 4 bases and J by 3 bases, with 16 bases between the two germline ends. This CDR3 has 15 amino acids. In germline, CDR1 is MDHEN, CDR2 SYDVKM. The CDR3 nucleotides are TGTGCCAGCAGTTCTCCCGGGACATTACTCTACGAGCAGTACTTC. Translated: CASSSPGTLLYEQYF.

J is TRBJ2-2 and V is TRBV5-4, with TRBD2 identical over 10 bases. Germline values: CDR1 SGHNT, CDR2 YYREEE (reference sequence). Unmatched junction bases numbered 4, after V lost 0 bases and J lost 8 bases. The CDR3 contains 15 residues. The CDR3 bases are TGTGCCAGCAGCTTGGCTAGCGGGGGTGGGGGGGAGCTGTTTTTT. Translated, it gives CASSLASGGGGELFF.

The chain combines TRBV3-1 (or the pseudogene TRBV3-2) with TRBJ2-3; 9 bases are a match to TRBD2. CDR1 LGHDT and CDR2 YNNKEL come from the germline V gene (reference sequence). The CDR3 sequence is 16 residues long. The junction had 9 bases not matched to a gene; V was cut back by 0 bases and J by 8 bases. CDR3 region: CASSQEAAGGWGTQYF. The CDR3 bases are TGTGCCAGCAGCCAAGAGGCAGCGGGGGGCTGGGGTACGCAGTATTTT.

The CDR3 region is CASSLLSGNNEQFF. The CDR3 nucleotides read TGTGCCAGCAGTTTACTATCGGGAAACAATGAGCAGTTCTTC. The chain links TRBV27 to TRBJ2-1; weak D call: TRBD2 (5 bases). Trimming took 2 bases from V and 5 from J, leaving 10 bases between them. Germline values: CDR1 MNHEY, CDR2 SMNVEV (reference sequence). The CDR3 spans 14 residues.

The CDR3 here is CASSPPENEKLFF. DNA of the CDR3: TGTGCCAGCAGCCCACCTGAGAATGAAAAACTGTTTTTT. This chain joins TRBV21-1 and TRBJ1-4. TRBV21-1 is assigned pseudogene status. The CDR3 has 13 amino acids.

The chain has TRBV28 and TRBJ2-3; 8 bases map to TRBD2. CDR1 is MDHEN, CDR2 SYDVKM, per germline. The CDR3 loop spans 16 amino acids. As DNA, the CDR3 is TGTGTCCGTGAGAGCGGGGGCCCTCTACACACAGATACGCAGTATTTT. This sequence encodes CVRESGGPLHTDTQYF.

This clone was detected once. This sequence joins TRBV5-6 and TRBJ1-3, with 9 bases lining up with TRBD1. Germline CDR1 is SGHDT and CDR2 is YYEEEE. The CDR3 has 18 residues. Trimming took 1 base from V and 0 from J; bases not matched to a gene: 8. The CDR3 DNA sequence: TGTGCCAGCAGCTTGTGGGGACAGGGCGCTTTCTCTGGAAACACCATATATTTT. This translates into CASSLWGQGAFSGNTIYF.

This sequence joins TRBV19 and TRBJ2-7, with D unresolved. The germline V gene has CDR1 LNHDA and CDR2 SQIVND (reference sequence). V shed 7 bases and J shed 0 bases, with 13 bases lying between them. The CDR3 is made up of 14 amino acids. The CDR3 protein is CASTRGGTSYEQYF. The CDR3 coding sequence is TGTGCCAGTACACGTGGCGGAACCTCCTACGAGCAGTACTTC.

The chain is built from TRBV7-2 and TRBJ2-1, with D unclear. Germline CDR1 and CDR2: SGHTA and FQGNSA. CDR3 length equals 15 residues. Trimming took 1 base from V and 0 from J, leaving 7 bases between them. As DNA, the CDR3 is TGTGCCAGCAGCTTAGTGGGCAGCTCCTACAATGAGCAGTTCTTC. Its translation: CASSLVGSSYNEQFF. Full variable domain (missing parts from reference TRBV7-2 and TRBJ2-1): GAGVSQSPSNKVTEKGKDVELRCDPISGHTALYWYRQSLGQGLEFLIYFQGNSAPDKSGLPSDRFSAERTGGSVSTLTIQRTQQEDSAVYLCASSLVGSSYNEQFFGPGTRLTVL.

The chain joins TRBV21-1 to TRBJ1-4; the D call TRBD1 from the table was never checked on the DNA. TRBV21-1 is reported as a pseudogene. This CDR3 region has 15 residues. CDR3 nucleotides: TGTGCCAGCAGCAAAGACAGGGCAACTAATGAAAAACTGTTTTTT. Protein product: CASSKDRATNEKLFF.

The chain recombines TRBV12-5 with TRBJ1-1; possible D gene TRBD1, 5 bases. V was clipped by 3 bases and J by 0 bases, with 11 bases between them. The CDR3 has 15 amino acids. Germline CDR1 LGHNT, CDR2 FRNRAP. The CDR3 loop reads CASGLAGGMNTEAFF. The CDR3 bases are TGTGCTAGTGGTTTAGCGGGGGGAATGAACACTGAAGCTTTCTTT.

The chain has TRBV19 and TRBJ1-2; TRBD1 is a possible D gene (6 bases). Between the trimmed V and J ends, which lost 5 bases and 4 bases, there was a span of 14 bases. CDR3 length: 14 amino acids. Germline V gene sequence: CDR1 LNHDA, CDR2 SQIVND (reference sequence). In nucleotides, the CDR3 is TGTGCCAGTAGTGCCCGGACAGCCCCCTATGGCTACACCTTC. As protein: CASSARTAPYGYTF.

The chain uses TRBV10-3 and TRBJ2-1; D is possibly TRBD2 (5 bases). Germline V gene sequence: CDR1 ENHRY, CDR2 SYGVKD. The germline V and J ends were trimmed by 5 bases and 4 bases, with 9 bases remaining between them. The CDR3 sequence is 13 residues long. The DNA of the CDR3 is TGTGCCATCAGTCCACTAGTATACAATGAGCAGTTCTTC. It codes for CAISPLVYNEQFF.